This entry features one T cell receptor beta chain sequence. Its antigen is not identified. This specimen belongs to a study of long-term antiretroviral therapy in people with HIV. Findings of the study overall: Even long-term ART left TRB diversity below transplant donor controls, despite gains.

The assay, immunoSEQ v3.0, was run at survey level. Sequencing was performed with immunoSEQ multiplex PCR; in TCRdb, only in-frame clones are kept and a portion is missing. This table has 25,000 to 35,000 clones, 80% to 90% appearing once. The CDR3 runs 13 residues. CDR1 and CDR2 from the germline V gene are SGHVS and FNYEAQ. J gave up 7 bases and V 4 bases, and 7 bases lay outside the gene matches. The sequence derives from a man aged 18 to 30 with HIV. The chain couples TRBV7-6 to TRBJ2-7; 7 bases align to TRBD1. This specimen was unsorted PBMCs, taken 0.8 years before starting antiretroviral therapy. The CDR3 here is CASSSYRGKEQYF. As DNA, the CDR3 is TGTGCCAGCAGCTCATACAGGGGAAAAGAGCAGTACTTC.